A few counts support the clone carrying this T cell receptor beta chain. Its antigen remains unknown. Each CDR3 protein is one row after TCRdb ran MiXCR on the 5' RACE reads. This repertoire shows 400,000 or so distinct CDR3 sequences, approximately 26% found once; its top ten account for about 0.89%. The data were obtained in a study of CD8 T cells in ankylosing spondylitis. The study's findings and limits: Within ankylosing spondylitis blood, a TCR beta motif made up of several highly homologous variants appeared to be characteristic. Previous work reported some of these motif variants in the synovial fluid and blood of reactive arthritis.

Germline V gene sequence: CDR1 SGHTA, CDR2 FQGNSA. The V and J ends lost 7 bases and 2 bases respectively, with 14 bases between them. This CDR3 contains 14 residues. This receptor was taken from a male donor with ankylosing spondylitis. The sequenced material came from blood, either unsorted or a sorted T cell fraction (not recorded which). V usage is TRBV7-2 and J usage is TRBJ2-5, with D possibly called TRBD1 or TRBD2 (5 bases each). CDR3 sequence: CASTLGPKQETQYF. The CDR3, as DNA: TGTGCCAGCACCCTGGGACCGAAGCAAGAGACCCAGTACTTC.